This T cell receptor beta chain was captured in a study of blood T cell repertoires in COVID-19. About the research overall: Sample material is recorded as cDNA or gDNA derived from T cells, B-cell-depleted T cells, or PBMCs.

Libraries were prepared by immunoSEQ multiplex PCR; TCRdb keeps only in-frame clonotypes and omits some of them. The sample includes 300,000 to 450,000 clones, roughly 87% of them seen just once. Participants spanned ages roughly 18 to 90 years and resided in over 20 US areas. Cohort 3 donors were reported recovered after two negative PCRs, clearance, or symptom resolution. V lost 4 bases and J lost 6; bases outside the gene matches: 11. The CDR3 runs to 16 residues. Germline-derived CDR1 and CDR2 are LNHDA and SQIVND (reference sequence). The sequenced sample consisted of PBMCs or T cells enriched from blood (not recorded which). The TCR comes from a woman aged 25 to 39 who had recovered from COVID-19. The V gene is TRBV19, the J gene TRBJ2-5; 10 bases match TRBD2. The CDR3 region has the DNA TGTGCCAGTAGTAACCCAGCAGCGGGGGGGCGAAAGACCCAGTACTTC. It translates to CASSNPAAGGRKTQYF.